This TCR beta chain is drawn from a study of T cells in localized non-small cell lung cancer. General study findings and limits: When the top 100 tumor clones were examined, a median approximately 57 of them also appeared in the adjacent lung, which was paired and uninvolved. Measurement of T cell clonality placed uninvolved adjacent lung highest, above the level in tumor. Sequencing was limited to one tumor region, leaving the possibility of heterogeneity open. Blood T cell density predicted longer survival; adjacent-lung clonality, shorter.

The V and J ends lost 8 bases and 3 bases, in that order; junction bases with no gene match: 15. The CDR3 is 17 residues long. Germline V lookup: CDR1 SNHLY, CDR2 FYNNEI. Clones were sequenced by immunoSEQ multiplex PCR, and TCRdb holds only the in-frame ones, with some missing. Here the sample spans 35,000 to 50,000 clones, 70% to 80% being singletons. Concerning this clone itself: No antigen is known for it.

Sequencing used PBMCs, obtained before any cancer treatment. This chain connects TRBV2 to TRBJ1-5, with 8 positions matching TRBD1. The sequence derives from a woman aged 40-70 years with stage II squamous cell lung carcinoma. The CDR3 region is CASRGVWQGADNQPQHF. The CDR3 nucleotides are TGTGCCAGCCGGGGGGTGTGGCAGGGGGCGGACAATCAGCCCCAGCATTTT.